Listed below are T cell receptor beta chains from one sample, sequenced in a study of T cells after yellow fever vaccination. TCRdb passed the 5' RACE reads through MiXCR, listing each CDR3 protein once. The sample carries some 670,000 distinct CDR3 sequences, approximately 13% recorded once. The sequencing used PBMCs, collected on the day of the yellow fever booster vaccination. The receptors were sampled from a man between 25 and 39 years old who received the YFV17D yellow fever vaccine. Both conserved end residues are part of each CDR3. Fields, in order: CDR3 length, D gene, clone size, V gene, J gene, CDR3 protein, CDR3 DNA. The D gene is left open where the match is weak. A clone size is listed for some rows: how often the clone was seen (once, few, many), or a class if it is expanded.

length: 14
D: TRBD1
size: NA
V: TRBV6-1
J: TRBJ2-1
CDR3: CASSEGQLGREQFF
DNA: TGTGCCAGCAGCGAGGGACAGCTTGGCCGCGAGCAGTTCTTC

length: 15
D: TRBD1
size: NA
V: TRBV20-1
J: TRBJ1-5
CDR3: CSATGTDYSNQPQHF
DNA: TGCAGTGCCACCGGGACAGATTATAGCAATCAGCCCCAGCATTTT

length: 14
D: NA
size: few
V: TRBV5-8
J: TRBJ2-7
CDR3: CASSLDARSYEQYF
DNA: TGTGCCAGCAGCTTGGACGCCCGCTCCTACGAGCAGTACTTC

length: 11
D: NA
size: few
V: TRBV20-1
J: TRBJ1-2
CDR3: CSAREALGYTF
DNA: TGCAGTGCTCGTGAGGCGCTTGGCTACACCTTC

length: 12
D: NA
size: few
V: TRBV2
J: TRBJ1-5
CDR3: CASSEFKATQHF
DNA: TGTGCCAGCAGTGAGTTCAAAGCAACCCAGCATTTT

length: 17
D: NA
size: few
V: TRBV11-3
J: TRBJ1-5
CDR3: CASSSPRRRQIHQPQHF
DNA: TGTGCCAGCAGCTCCCCCCGCCGAAGACAGATTCATCAGCCCCAGCATTTT

length: 14
D: TRBD2
size: once
V: TRBV11-2
J: TRBJ2-3
CDR3: CASSLSGTTRTQYF
DNA: TGTGCCAGCAGCTTATCCGGGACTACCAGAACGCAGTATTTT

length: 15
D: NA
size: NA
V: TRBV7-8
J: TRBJ2-7
CDR3: CASSPPLSVSYEQYF
DNA: TGTGCCAGCAGCCCCCCGCTGTCCGTTTCCTACGAGCAGTACTTC

length: 14
D: NA
size: NA
V: TRBV20-1
J: TRBJ2-1
CDR3: CSARVPGRDNEQFF
DNA: TGCAGTGCTAGAGTCCCGGGCAGGGACAATGAGCAGTTCTTC

length: 15
D: NA
size: NA
V: TRBV7-6
J: TRBJ2-2
CDR3: CASSLGGDNTGELFF
DNA: TGTGCCAGCAGCTTAGGGGGAGACAACACCGGGGAGCTGTTTTTT

length: 17
D: TRBD2
size: few
V: TRBV4-2
J: TRBJ2-2
CDR3: CASSQPLGLARTGELFF
DNA: TGTGCCAGCAGCCAACCTCTCGGACTAGCGAGAACCGGGGAGCTGTTTTTT

length: 13
D: TRBD2
size: NA
V: TRBV5-4
J: TRBJ2-7
CDR3: CASSQRGGPEQYF
DNA: TGTGCCAGCAGTCAAAGGGGAGGGCCCGAGCAGTACTTC

length: 14
D: TRBD1
size: NA
V: TRBV20-1
J: TRBJ2-7
CDR3: CSARDRQGAYEQYF
DNA: TGCAGTGCTAGGGATCGACAGGGAGCTTACGAGCAGTACTTC

length: 15
D: TRBD2
size: few
V: TRBV5-5
J: TRBJ2-3
CDR3: CASSAGTSGTDTQYF
DNA: TGTGCCAGCTCGGCCGGGACTAGCGGTACAGATACGCAGTATTTT

length: 14
D: NA
size: many
V: TRBV10-2
J: TRBJ2-3
CDR3: CASQDPLRTDTQYF
DNA: TGCGCCAGCCAGGACCCCCTACGCACAGATACGCAGTATTTT

length: 17
D: TRBD2
size: NA
V: TRBV5-1
J: TRBJ2-6
CDR3: CASSSGTSGSGANVLTF
DNA: TGCGCCAGCAGCTCCGGGACTAGCGGCTCTGGGGCCAACGTCCTGACTTTC

length: 13
D: NA
size: few
V: TRBV3-1
J: TRBJ2-1
CDR3: CASSQGFWAEQFF
DNA: TGTGCCAGCAGCCAAGGCTTCTGGGCTGAGCAGTTCTTC

length: 16
D: TRBD2
size: NA
V: TRBV7-2
J: TRBJ2-3
CDR3: CASSLDSAGSTDTQYF
DNA: TGTGCCAGCAGCTTAGACTCAGCGGGATCAACAGATACGCAGTATTTT